This TCR beta chain was observed in a study of T cells after posttransplantation cyclophosphamide. Sequencing was performed with immunoSEQ multiplex PCR; in TCRdb, only in-frame clones are kept and a portion is missing. This sample carries 10,000 to 13,000 clones, approximately 86% of them seen once, and the ten largest clones take 27%. Busulfan-fludarabine conditioning, marrow transplant, and cyclophosphamide on days +3 and +4 were administered. Details on this clone: Antigen: not known.

The CDR3 consists of 13 residues. The germline CDR1 and CDR2 sequences are SGDLS and YYNGEE. V was cut by 4 bases and J by 10 bases, with 17 bases left in between. Study outcomes and limitations: Recipient CMV seropositivity and CMV reactivation strongly tracked TRB clonality. Later blood repertoires were often dominated by clones from the donor CD8+ memory compartment. Skin or GI-infiltrating T cells shared few TRB sequences with blood.

This clonotype originated in a male patient aged 30 to 40 who received an allogeneic stem cell transplant from a related donor, was CMV-positive, and had acute GVHD only. The graft donor may be the source of some T cells. Sequenced here: CD4+ T cells sorted from PBMCs, sampled after allogeneic stem cell transplant with posttransplant cyclophosphamide. J is TRBJ1-1 and V is TRBV9; D perhaps matches TRBD1 (5 bases). CDR3 sequence reads: CASSSQGAGGAFF. As DNA, the CDR3 is TGTGCCAGCAGCTCCCAAGGGGCGGGGGGAGCTTTCTTT.